The subject of this entry is one T cell receptor beta chain. Its matching antigen is unknown. RNA was extracted with the RNeasy kit, and a quantity of roughly 0.45 to 1 ug was reverse transcribed using random hexamers. Amplification of TCR beta CDR3 across 54 Vbeta and 13 Jbeta was performed with immunoSEQ multiplex PCR. TCRdb reprocessed the immunoSEQ multiplex PCR reads via MiXCR and lists one record per CDR3 protein. The data show about 200,000 distinct CDR3 sequences, 90% to 95% seen once. Peripheral blood CD8+ and CD4+ T cells were profiled by TCR beta sequencing. Negative isolation was used for CD8+ and CD4+ T cells and FACS enrichment for TEMRA cells. This entry belongs to a study of CD8 T cells in Susac syndrome. The study's findings and limits: The study recognized that its TCR sequencing and HLA analysis covered a relatively small number of individuals.

Germline values: CDR1 MGHDK, CDR2 SYGVNS. V lost 2 bases, J lost 8 bases, and 6 bases stayed unmatched. This CDR3 has 14 residues. The specimen was CD4+ T cells from PBMCs. V usage is TRBV25-1 and J usage is TRBJ2-1; 7 bases match TRBD1. The sequence derives from a human donor in good health. The CDR3 loop reads CASSEEQGIDEQFF. The CDR3 DNA is TGTGCCAGCAGTGAAGAACAGGGGATCGATGAGCAGTTCTTC.